This TCR beta chain was sequenced in a study of T-cell memory formation after mild COVID-19. In the study overall: The TCR clusters were mostly specific to one donor. Findings and caveats of the study: The second-wave clones peaking on day 37 were not confirmed as SARS-CoV-2-specific. From day 15 to 85, contracting clones were balanced between CD4 and CD8, whereas later expanders leaned toward CD4+.

About this clonotype itself: Its antigen is unknown.

After removal of 2 bases from V and 7 bases from J, the junction contained 6 bases not matched to a gene. The CDR3 loop spans 16 amino acids. TCR alpha and TCR beta cDNA libraries carrying sample barcodes and UMIs were produced by 5'RACE using constant-segment primers. Each CDR3 protein gets one entry after TCRdb re-called the 5' RACE reads with MiXCR. Seen here are about 610,000 distinct CDR3 sequences, around a sixth observed once, and the top ten hold around 8.1%. The chain joins TRBV12-3 or TRBV12-4 to TRBJ1-6; TRBD1 agrees at 9 bases. This TCR was recovered from an adult woman who had mild COVID-19 (a few samples of this study predate the infection). Cell type and time point are not known. Sample: PBMCs or a T cell subset sorted from them (not recorded which). CDR3 DNA: TGTGCCAGCAGTTTAAAACAGGGGGCTTGGAATTCACCCCTCCACTTT. It is translated as CASSLKQGAWNSPLHF.